The 27 T cell receptor beta chains listed next were all sequenced from one sample in a study of cytomegalovirus exposure and HLA in healthy donors. Libraries were prepared by immunoSEQ multiplex PCR; TCRdb keeps only in-frame clonotypes and omits some of them. This repertoire shows about 130,000 clones, about 88% found once; its top ten account for around 1.1%. The specimen sequenced was PBMCs. These receptors all come from a woman aged 18 to 35 in good health and CMV-seronegative.

This sequence joins TRBV4-3 and TRBJ2-7, with D tentatively TRBD1 (6 bases). This CDR3 region has 16 residues. CDR1 is LGHNA, CDR2 YSLEER, per germline. Trimming took 0 bases from V and 8 from J, leaving 20 bases between them. The CDR3 reads CASSQDLSTGPTKQYF. In DNA form, the CDR3 reads TGCGCCAGCAGCCAAGATCTCTCGACAGGTCCTACGAAGCAGTACTTC.

V usage is TRBV4-1 and J usage is TRBJ2-7; TRBD2 matches at 8 bases. Losses at the gene ends were 0 bases for V and 0 bases for J; bases not matched to a gene: 7. The CDR3 runs 17 residues. From germline, CDR1 is MGHRA and CDR2 YSYEKL. The DNA of the CDR3 is TGCGCCAGCAGCCAAGACACAGGCGGGAGGAGCTCCTACGAGCAGTACTTC. This gives the protein CASSQDTGGRSSYEQYF.

The V call is TRBV5-1, the J call TRBJ2-5, with a tentative D call TRBD2 (6 bases). Deletions cut 0 bases from V and 4 bases from J, with 16 bases between. Germline V lookup: CDR1 SGHRS, CDR2 YFSETQ. The CDR3 covers 16 residues. DNA for the CDR3: TGCGCCAGCAGCTTGGGCGGTGGAGGGAATTCAGAGACCCAGTACTTC. It encodes CASSLGGGGNSETQYF. Filled out from reference TRBV5-1 and TRBJ2-5, the complete variable domain reads KAGVTQTPRYLIKTRGQQVTLSCSPISGHRSVSWYQQTPGQGLQFLFEYFSETQRNKGNFPGRFSGRQFSNSRSEMNVSTLELGDSALYLCASSLGGGGNSETQYFGPGTRLLVL.

This clone appeared once. The chain couples TRBV29-1 to TRBJ2-1; D call uncertain. V was shortened by 3 bases and J by 2 bases, with 5 bases between the two germline ends. Germline V CDR1 and CDR2: SQVTM, ANQGSEA. CDR3 size: 12 residues. The CDR3 spells CSVEAAYNEQFF. The CDR3 DNA is TGCAGCGTTGAGGCAGCCTACAATGAGCAGTTCTTC.

The V and J genes are TRBV2 and TRBJ2-7, with D possibly TRBD1 on 6 matching bases. With 1 base removed from V and 11 bases from J, the gap between germline ends came to 9 bases. The germline V gene has CDR1 SNHLY and CDR2 FYNNEI. This CDR3 spans 11 amino acids. For the CDR3, the DNA is TGTGCCAGCAGTGAAGGAGGGGGAAAGTACGTC. Translating it yields CASSEGGGKYV.

This chain joins TRBV2 and TRBJ1-4, with D unclear. With 3 bases removed from V and 3 bases from J, the gap between germline ends came to 8 bases. CDR3 length: 14 residues. Per the germline V gene, CDR1 is SNHLY and CDR2 is FYNNEI. CDR3 DNA: TGTGCCAGCAGTGAGATCACTCCTAATGAAAAACTGTTTTTT. This encodes CASSEITPNEKLFF.

The rearrangement links TRBV6-5 to TRBJ1-4, with 9 bases fitting TRBD1. Per germline, CDR1 MNHEY and CDR2 SVGAGI. J gave up 10 bases and V 5 bases, and 8 bases lay outside the gene matches. The CDR3 has 14 amino acids. The CDR3 nucleotides are TGTGCCAGCAGTGAAGACAGGGGGACAGGAAAACTGTTTTTT. Amino acids: CASSEDRGTGKLFF.

The V call is TRBV7-8, the J call TRBJ1-5; D is ambiguous. V was pared by 2 bases and J by 3 bases, with 11 bases between. Germline V CDR1 and CDR2: SGHVS, FQNEAQ. CDR3 size: 15 residues. CDR3 protein: CASSLTGSPNQPQHF. The CDR3 DNA reads as TGTGCCAGCAGCTTAACCGGGAGTCCCAATCAGCCCCAGCATTTT.

V usage is TRBV7-9 and J usage is TRBJ1-5, with D tentatively TRBD1 (5 bases). V lost 1 base to trimming and J lost 6 bases, with 10 bases between them. CDR3 length: 14 amino acids. The germline gives CDR1 SEHNR, CDR2 FQNEAQ (reference sequence). The CDR3 nucleotides read TGTGCCAGCAGCTTAGGGGCAGGGATTCAGCCCCAGCATTTT. Protein: CASSLGAGIQPQHF. The whole variable domain, filled in from reference TRBV7-9 and TRBJ1-5, reads DTGVSQNPRHKITKRGQNVTFRCDPISEHNRLYWYRQTLGQGPEFLTYFQNEAQLEKSRLLSDRFSAERPKGSFSTLEIQRTEQGDSAMYLCASSLGAGIQPQHFGDGTRLSIL.

The chain recombines TRBV6-1 with TRBJ1-2; D is unclear. Germline V CDR1 and CDR2: MNHNS, SASEGT. CDR3 length: 16 residues. The V and J ends lost 2 bases and 8 bases respectively, with 21 bases between them. The CDR3 is CASSEPGAPRVHGYTF. CDR3 in DNA: TGTGCCAGCAGTGAACCCGGTGCCCCTCGGGTCCACGGCTACACCTTC.

This clone was recorded only once. The rearrangement links TRBV27 to TRBJ1-1; TRBD1 is a possible D gene (5 bases). The V gene's germline CDR1 is MNHEY and CDR2 SMNVEV (reference sequence). Trimming cost V 1 base and J 8 bases, with 8 bases left between them. The CDR3 spans 12 residues. CDR3 DNA: TGTGCCAGCAGTTTATGGGGGGGAGAAGCTTTCTTT. Translating it yields CASSLWGGEAFF.

This sequence joins TRBV7-8 and TRBJ2-7; 10 nucleotides line up with TRBD2. CDR3 size: 16 residues. CDR1 is SGHVS, CDR2 FQNEAQ, per germline. With 5 bases clipped from V and 2 bases from J, the junction kept 9 bases outside the gene matches. The CDR3 is CASSITTGLAAYEQYV. The CDR3 region has the DNA TGTGCCAGCAGCATAACAACCGGACTAGCGGCCTACGAGCAGTACGTC.

The chain carries TRBV28 and TRBJ1-4; 7 bases align to TRBD1. V lost 7 bases and J lost 13; bases outside the gene matches: 12. CDR3 size: 13 residues. Germline V lookup: CDR1 MDHEN, CDR2 SYDVKM. The DNA of the CDR3 is TGTGCCAGCAAAACCGGGACAGCCCTGGGACTGTTTTTT. It specifies CASKTGTALGLFF.

The genes are TRBV6-1 and TRBJ1-2; TRBD1 aligns across 12 bases. V was clipped by 6 bases and J by 6 bases; unmatched bases: 2. The germline V gene encodes CDR1 MNHNS and CDR2 SASEGT. CDR3 size: 13 residues. CDR3 amino acids: CASRGDRGHGYTF. DNA of the CDR3: TGTGCCAGCAGAGGGGACAGGGGGCATGGCTACACCTTC.

The chain combines TRBV7-2 with TRBJ1-3; maybe TRBD1 (6 bases). This CDR3 contains 15 residues. The germline V gene has CDR1 SGHTA and CDR2 FQGNSA. The ends were cut back, 3 bases at V and 4 bases at J, with 13 bases in the middle. Written as DNA, the CDR3 is TGTGCCAGCAGCTTCGAAGGGGGTACGGGAAACACCATATATTTT. Translating it yields CASSFEGGTGNTIYF.

The rearrangement uses TRBV6-5 and TRBJ2-1; D gene unclear. This CDR3 region has 16 residues. The V gene's germline CDR1 is MNHEY and CDR2 SVGAGI. V lost 1 base and J lost 0, with 10 bases in between. CDR3 amino acids: CASSYWAVSSYNEQFF. CDR3 nucleotides: TGTGCCAGCAGTTACTGGGCCGTGAGCTCCTACAATGAGCAGTTCTTC.

The J gene is TRBJ2-1, the V gene TRBV2, with 14 bases fitting TRBD2. J lost 3 bases, V lost 5 bases, and 9 bases had no gene match. The length of the CDR3 is 18 residues. Germline CDR1 and CDR2: SNHLY and FYNNEI. CDR3 nucleotides: TGTGCCAGCAGTACGCCGGGACTAGCGGGAGTCTTCTACAATGAGCAGTTCTTC. Translating it yields CASSTPGLAGVFYNEQFF.

The J gene is TRBJ1-1, the V gene TRBV6-5; D unresolved. The CDR3 consists of 13 residues. CDR1 is MNHEY, CDR2 SVGAGI, per germline. Trimming pared 6 bases from V and 1 base from J, leaving 9 bases between. The CDR3 coding sequence is TGTGCCAGCAGAGTGTTGGCGAACACTGAAGCTTTCTTT. Residues: CASRVLANTEAFF.

J is TRBJ2-5 and V is TRBV10-3; 8 nucleotides align to TRBD2. V was pared by 10 bases and J by 4 bases, with 8 bases of the junction left unmatched. Germline V gene lookup returns CDR1 ENHRY and CDR2 SYGVKD. This CDR3 is 13 amino acids long. The CDR3 reads CATSSGPRETQYF. In DNA, the CDR3 is TGTGCCACCTCTAGCGGGCCACGAGAGACCCAGTACTTC.

The chain links TRBV2 to TRBJ2-3, with 7 bases matching TRBD2. The J segment lost 1 base and the V segment lost 8 bases, leaving 9 bases of the junction unmatched. CDR3 length equals 15 residues. The V gene's germline CDR1 is SNHLY and CDR2 FYNNEI. The CDR3 protein is CASSRLAMGTDTQYF. The CDR3 nucleotides are TGTGCCAGCTCTCGACTAGCAATGGGCACAGATACGCAGTATTTT.

The chain joins TRBV18 to TRBJ2-1; TRBD2 agrees at 8 bases. Per germline, CDR1 KGHSH and CDR2 LQKENI. V gave up 2 bases and J gave up 5 bases; unmatched junction bases: 5. There are 15 residues in the CDR3. The CDR3 protein is CASSPYRGGHNEQFF. For the CDR3, the DNA is TGTGCCAGCTCACCATACCGGGGGGGCCACAATGAGCAGTTCTTC.

In DNA form, the CDR3 reads TGTGCCAGCACCTCAGCGGAACAGGGACCTCCCTATGGCTACACCTTC. Its translation is CASTSAEQGPPYGYTF. This chain links TRBV28 with TRBJ1-2, with D maybe TRBD1 (6 bases). Trimming shortened V by 7 bases and J by 4 bases, and 22 bases separated the two germline ends. Looked up from germline, CDR1 is MDHEN and CDR2 is SYDVKM. The CDR3 totals 16 residues.

This clone appeared once. The chain combines TRBV4-2 with TRBJ2-5; D is perhaps TRBD1 (5 bases). The CDR3 consists of 15 residues. The V gene lost 4 bases and the J gene lost 1 base, with 13 bases spanning the gap. Per the germline V gene, CDR1 is LGHNA and CDR2 is YNFKEQ. The CDR3 DNA reads as TGTGCCAGCAGCCTCAAACAGGATTTCCAAGAGACCCAGTACTTC. Translated, it gives CASSLKQDFQETQYF.

The chain employs TRBV27 and TRBJ2-4; TRBD2 might be the D (5 bases). Germline-derived CDR1 and CDR2 are MNHEY and SMNVEV (reference sequence). V was shortened by 6 bases and J by 4 bases, with 16 bases between the two germline ends. The CDR3 extends over 15 amino acids. CDR3 amino acids: CASSSGFKSKNIQYF. The CDR3 nucleotides read TGTGCCAGCAGCTCGGGGTTTAAATCTAAAAACATTCAGTACTTC.

The chain recombines TRBV5-8 with TRBJ2-1, with 14 bases fitting TRBD2. The germline V gene encodes CDR1 SGHTS and CDR2 YDEGEE. J was trimmed by 6 bases and V by 0 bases; bases with no gene match: 2. This CDR3 comprises 16 residues. CDR3 sequence: CASSLVGLAGGNEQFF. For the CDR3, the DNA is TGTGCCAGCAGCTTGGTTGGACTAGCGGGGGGCAATGAGCAGTTCTTC.

The rearrangement uses TRBV2 and TRBJ2-7; maybe TRBD2 (7 bases). Germline CDR1 SNHLY, CDR2 FYNNEI. Trimming removed 1 base from V and 6 bases from J, with 13 bases in between. This CDR3 has 14 amino acids. CDR3 bases: TGTGCCAGCAGTGAAGTTGCGGGGGCGTTCGAGCAGTACTTC. This sequence encodes CASSEVAGAFEQYF. Filled out from reference TRBV2 and TRBJ2-7, the complete variable domain reads EPEVTQTPSHQVTQMGQEVILRCVPISNHLYFYWYRQILGQKVEFLVSFYNNEISEKSEIFDDQFSVERPDGSNFTLKIRSTKLEDSAMYFCASSEVAGAFEQYFGPGTRLTVT.

This chain connects TRBV10-2 to TRBJ1-4, with D possibly matching TRBD1 (5 bases). The CDR3 totals 15 residues. V was shortened by 3 bases and J by 7 bases, with 15 bases between the two germline ends. The germline V gene encodes CDR1 WSHSY and CDR2 SAAADI. The CDR3 loop reads CASSDQGQVGEKLFF. Written as DNA, the CDR3 is TGCGCCAGCAGTGATCAGGGTCAAGTGGGTGAAAAACTGTTTTTT.